This T cell receptor (beta chain) was observed in a study of T cell repertoires in cytomegalovirus infection. Study information: Signatures in public TCR beta sequences pointed to both CMV infection and matching HLA type. Findings of the study overall: The study found HLA-C-restricted CMV-specific TCR beta clonotypes dominating the ex vivo response. Summed frequency of public TCR beta families distinguished CMV carriers with the relevant HLA.

TCRdb reanalysed the reads using MiXCR and keeps one entry per CDR3 protein. Of around 130,000 distinct CDR3 sequences in the sample, roughly 25% were seen once. As concerns this clonotype: The target antigen is unknown.

Germline-derived CDR1 and CDR2 are LGHNA and YSLEER. The CDR3 has 17 residues. V was pared by 0 bases and J by 6 bases, with 6 bases of the junction left unmatched. Sequencing used PBMCs, sequenced either directly or after in vitro stimulation (not recorded which). The V gene is TRBV4-3, the J gene TRBJ1-4, with 11 bases identical to TRBD1. The TCR originated in a human donor in good health (CMV status not recorded). Some clones in this sample may be carry-over from other donors' samples. In DNA, the CDR3 is TGCGCCAGCAGCCAAGATGCACCGGGACAGGGGGATGAAAAACTGTTTTTT. As protein: CASSQDAPGQGDEKLFF.